A selection of T cell receptor beta chains follows, all from one sample in a study of beta chain features in type 1 diabetes. The repertoire was sequenced with immunoSEQ multiplex PCR; TCRdb's copy has only in-frame clones and lacks some. The table shows 120,000 to 150,000 clones, with less than 11% occurring only once. The sequenced material came from naive CD4+ T cells from blood. These receptors came from a young man in good health. The CDR3 runs from the conserved cysteine through the conserved F or W. The D gene is left open where the match is weak. The size entry is marked missing in some rows and otherwise reads once, few, many or a size class.

CDR3 protein: CASSYGLAADTQYF
CDR3 DNA: TGTGCCAGCAGCTACGGACTAGCGGCCGATACGCAGTATTTT
clone size: .
V gene: TRBV5-6
J gene: TRBJ2-3
D gene: TRBD2

CDR3 protein: CASTSQDHYGYTF
CDR3 DNA: TGTGCCAGCACGTCACAGGACCACTATGGCTACACCTTC
clone size: many
V gene: TRBV16
J gene: TRBJ1-2
D gene: .

CDR3 protein: CASSLEGNNSPLHF
CDR3 DNA: TGCGCCAGCAGCTTGGAGGGGAATAATTCACCCCTCCACTTT
clone size: .
V gene: TRBV5-1
J gene: TRBJ1-6
D gene: .

CDR3 protein: CASSVGLGQGYEQYF
CDR3 DNA: TGTGCCAGCAGCGTAGGATTAGGACAGGGCTACGAGCAGTACTTC
clone size: few
V gene: TRBV9
J gene: TRBJ2-7
D gene: TRBD1

CDR3 protein: CASRGQGLSGNTIYF
CDR3 DNA: TGTGCCAGCAGGGGACAGGGCCTCTCTGGAAACACCATATATTTT
clone size: .
V gene: TRBV9
J gene: TRBJ1-3
D gene: TRBD1

CDR3 protein: CASSSAGGVNEQFF
CDR3 DNA: TGTGCCAGCAGCTCAGCAGGGGGTGTAAATGAGCAGTTCTTC
clone size: .
V gene: TRBV7-2
J gene: TRBJ2-1
D gene: TRBD1

CDR3 protein: CASSLEGWDTGELFF
CDR3 DNA: TGTGCCAGCAGCTTGGAGGGGTGGGACACCGGGGAGCTGTTTTTT
clone size: few
V gene: TRBV5-5
J gene: TRBJ2-2
D gene: .

CDR3 protein: CAINPGLAAYEQYF
CDR3 DNA: TGTGCCATCAACCCGGGACTAGCGGCCTACGAGCAGTACTTC
clone size: .
V gene: TRBV10-3
J gene: TRBJ2-7
D gene: TRBD2

CDR3 protein: CASKSRTSAYNEQFF
CDR3 DNA: TGTGCCAGCAAGTCCCGGACTAGCGCCTACAATGAGCAGTTCTTC
clone size: few
V gene: TRBV19
J gene: TRBJ2-1
D gene: TRBD2

CDR3 protein: CASLGQGAQTQYF
CDR3 DNA: TGTGCCAGTCTAGGACAGGGGGCGCAGACCCAGTACTTC
clone size: few
V gene: TRBV19
J gene: TRBJ2-5
D gene: TRBD1